The 32 T cell receptor beta chains below come from one sample, sequenced in a study of technical replicates of blood from several donors. Here immunoSEQ multiplex PCR was the method, and the copy in TCRdb shows in-frame clones only, minus some. Found here are around 60,000 clones, 92% of them singletons; the top ten hold 4.3%. The sequenced material came from PBMCs. The receptors here all came from a human donor in good health. Some clones in this sample may be carry-over from other donors' samples.

The V gene is TRBV19, the J gene TRBJ1-5, with 7 bases lining up with TRBD1. V trimming: 9 bases; J trimming: 6 bases; junction bases outside the gene matches: 14. CDR1 and CDR2 (germline): LNHDA, SQIVND (reference sequence). CDR3 length: 15 residues. CDR3 bases: TGTGCCAGCAGGCCCCCTGCTGCAGGGGGTCAGCCCCAGCATTTT. Encoded protein: CASRPPAAGGQPQHF.

In this sample, this clone turned up once. The V call is TRBV5-6, the J call TRBJ2-3; 16 bases align to TRBD2. Germline lookup yields CDR1 SGHDT and CDR2 YYEEEE. V lost 3 bases, J lost 2 bases, and 3 bases stayed unmatched. CDR3 length: 17 residues. The CDR3 nucleotides read TGTGCCAGCAGCTCGGGGACTAGCGGGGGGGCCACAGATACGCAGTATTTT. Its protein is CASSSGTSGGATDTQYF.

The V gene is TRBV5-1, the J gene TRBJ1-6; weak D call: TRBD1 (5 bases). Trimming shortened V by 5 bases and J by 19 bases, and 22 bases separated the two germline ends. CDR3 length equals 13 residues. In germline, CDR1 is SGHRS, CDR2 YFSETQ. The CDR3 sequence: CASRLPASDKQHF. In DNA, the CDR3 is TGCGCCAGCAGGCTACCAGCCTCGGACAAACAGCACTTT.

DNA of the CDR3: TGTGCCAGCACCCGCGGGGACAGGTCCTACGAGCAGTACTTC. Translated: CASTRGDRSYEQYF. The genes are TRBV6-5 and TRBJ2-7, with 8 nucleotides matching TRBD1. Germline CDR1 and CDR2: MNHEY and SVGAGI. CDR3 length: 14 amino acids. V shed 7 bases, J shed 1 base, and the junction held 6 bases outside the gene matches.

The chain uses TRBV6-6 and TRBJ2-7; 8 bases fit TRBD1. The J segment lost 5 bases and the V segment lost 8 bases, leaving 8 bases of the junction unmatched. The CDR3 is 13 residues long. Germline values: CDR1 MNHNY, CDR2 SVGAGI (reference sequence). CDR3 region: CASRKAGGHEQYF. DNA for the CDR3: TGTGCCAGCCGAAAAGCAGGGGGCCACGAGCAGTACTTC.

The chain joins TRBV7-9 to TRBJ2-7; possible D gene TRBD1, 6 bases. Germline assignment: CDR1 SEHNR and CDR2 FQNEAQ (reference sequence). The V end was cut by 1 base, the J end by 4 bases, with 14 bases between. The CDR3 runs 15 residues. The CDR3 spells CASSLVAGVGYEQYF. Here the CDR3 DNA reads TGTGCCAGCAGCTTAGTAGCAGGGGTGGGGTACGAGCAGTACTTC.

This clone was counted once. Here the CDR3 DNA reads TGTGCCAGCAGCGACGAGGGGACTAGCGGGGGTGATACGCAGTATTTT. It yields the protein CASSDEGTSGGDTQYF. V is TRBV9 and J is TRBJ2-3, with 14 bases lining up with TRBD2. Germline CDR1 SGDLS, CDR2 YYNGEE. The CDR3 is 16 residues long. With V trimmed by 3 bases and J by 6 bases, 6 bases remained unmatched.

The V gene is TRBV15, the J gene TRBJ2-1; a possible D gene is TRBD2 (6 bases). Germline-derived CDR1 and CDR2 are LNHNV and YYDKDF (reference sequence). V lost 6 bases and J lost 5, with 14 bases in between. The length of the CDR3 is 14 residues. CDR3 amino acids: CATSPGTGDNEQFF. The CDR3 region has the DNA TGTGCCACCAGTCCCGGGACTGGGGACAATGAGCAGTTCTTC.

The rearrangement joins TRBV5-1 to TRBJ2-3, with D perhaps TRBD1 (6 bases). The CDR3 is 16 amino acids. Trimming cost V 4 bases and J 5 bases, with 20 bases left between them. The germline CDR1 and CDR2 sequences are SGHRS and YFSETQ. CDR3 in DNA: TGCGCCAGCAGCCTGGTCGGGGCAGGGGTTAAAGATACGCAGTATTTT. Protein: CASSLVGAGVKDTQYF.

This clone has a handful of counts. The V and J genes are TRBV7-2 and TRBJ1-1; possible D gene TRBD1, 5 bases. Per the germline V gene, CDR1 is SGHTA and CDR2 is FQGNSA. With 3 bases removed from V and 10 bases from J, the gap between germline ends came to 15 bases. This CDR3 comprises 13 residues. CDR3 nucleotides: TGTGCCAGCAGCTTGCAGGAGGGGCGGCGAGCTTTCTTT. Its translation is CASSLQEGRRAFF.

The gene calls are TRBV5-4 and TRBJ2-1; 8 bases match TRBD2. This CDR3 contains 15 residues. Germline trimming cut 7 bases from V and 6 bases from J; bases unmatched to any gene: 12. From germline, CDR1 is SGHNT and CDR2 YYREEE (reference sequence). The CDR3 coding sequence is TGTGCCAGCGCCCCGGGTGGTAGCGGGATCAATGAGCAGTTCTTC. It is translated as CASAPGGSGINEQFF.

The chain combines TRBV7-6 with TRBJ2-6; a possible D gene is TRBD2 (7 bases). CDR3 length equals 18 residues. The germline V gene has CDR1 SGHVS and CDR2 FNYEAQ. V lost 4 bases and J 1 base, leaving 17 bases between the germline ends. The CDR3 sequence is CASSSLNRGGSGANVLTF. CDR3 coding DNA: TGTGCCAGCAGCTCCCTCAATAGGGGGGGTTCTGGGGCCAACGTCCTGACTTTC.

This chain uses TRBV4-3 with TRBJ2-2; 7 nucleotides line up with TRBD1. The CDR3 spans 17 residues. Germline trimming cut 0 bases from V and 5 bases from J; bases unmatched to any gene: 9. Germline V gene lookup returns CDR1 LGHNA and CDR2 YSLEER. For the CDR3, the DNA is TGCGCCAGCAGCCAAGAATTCTCAGGGGGTAAAACCGGGGAGCTGTTTTTT. It codes for CASSQEFSGGKTGELFF.

The chain combines TRBV4-1 with TRBJ2-3; 11 bases are shared with TRBD2. Germline trimming cut 2 bases from V and 0 bases from J; bases unmatched to any gene: 10. The CDR3 is made up of 19 amino acids. Germline CDR1 reads MGHRA; CDR2 reads YSYEKL. The CDR3 bases are TGCGCCAGCAGCCAAAAGGGGCTAGCGGGGGGCGCTAGCACAGATACGCAGTATTTT. It specifies CASSQKGLAGGASTDTQYF.

V is TRBV5-6 and J is TRBJ2-5; TRBD1 agrees at 10 bases. The CDR3 runs to 14 residues. Germline CDR1 and CDR2: SGHDT and YYEEEE. Trimming at V came to 4 bases and at J to 3 bases, leaving 3 bases not matched to a gene. CDR3 DNA: TGTGCCAGCAGCATGACAGGGGGCGAAGAGACCCAGTACTTC. Its translation: CASSMTGGEETQYF.

The chain recombines TRBV5-1 with TRBJ1-1; D is possibly TRBD1 (5 bases). CDR1 and CDR2 (germline): SGHRS, YFSETQ. This CDR3 spans 15 amino acids. The V and J ends lost 4 bases and 1 base respectively, with 14 bases between them. The CDR3 DNA sequence: TGCGCCAGCAGCCGGGGGGGGACGGCGAACACTGAAGCTTTCTTT. The encoded protein is CASSRGGTANTEAFF. The full variable domain, rest sourced from reference TRBV5-1 and TRBJ1-1, is KAGVTQTPRYLIKTRGQQVTLSCSPISGHRSVSWYQQTPGQGLQFLFEYFSETQRNKGNFPGRFSGRQFSNSRSEMNVSTLELGDSALYLCASSRGGTANTEAFFGQGTRLTVV.

The chain has TRBV5-4 and TRBJ1-3; TRBD1 aligns across 11 bases. Looked up from germline, CDR1 is SGHNT and CDR2 is YYREEE (reference sequence). V lost 0 bases and J lost 2; bases outside the gene matches: 13. CDR3 size: 20 residues. CDR3 nucleotide sequence: TGTGCCAGCAGCTTGGACGGGACAGGGGGTTTAGGGCTTCCTGGAAACACCATATATTTT. Amino acid sequence: CASSLDGTGGLGLPGNTIYF.

The rearrangement joins TRBV5-1 to TRBJ2-3, with D perhaps matching TRBD1 (6 bases). The CDR3 consists of 15 residues. V was shortened by 5 bases and J by 0 bases, with 13 bases between the two germline ends. Germline CDR1 and CDR2: SGHRS and YFSETQ. The CDR3: CASSRDKRSTDTQYF. The CDR3, as DNA: TGCGCCAGCAGTCGGGACAAGAGAAGCACAGATACGCAGTATTTT.

This chain uses TRBV6-5 with TRBJ1-1; D call uncertain. The CDR3 has 13 residues. Per germline, CDR1 MNHEY and CDR2 SVGAGI. V was pared by 1 base and J by 4 bases, with 7 bases between. The CDR3 is CASSYFGVTEAFF. In DNA form, the CDR3 reads TGTGCCAGCAGTTACTTCGGGGTCACTGAAGCTTTCTTT.

This clone was detected only once. The chain links TRBV4-3 to TRBJ2-7; 8 bases are shared with TRBD2. Germline lookup yields CDR1 LGHNA and CDR2 YSLEER. The CDR3 has 16 amino acids. V dropped 3 bases and J dropped 0; count of bases not matched to a gene: 7. CDR3 DNA sequence: TGCGCCAGCAGCCACCAAGCGGGAGACCTCTCCTACGAGCAGTACTTC. Its protein product is CASSHQAGDLSYEQYF.

The chain joins TRBV4-2 to TRBJ2-7; TRBD2 might be the D (6 bases). The CDR3 extends over 16 amino acids. Trimming pared 3 bases from V and 1 base from J, leaving 16 bases between. The germline V gene encodes CDR1 LGHNA and CDR2 YNFKEQ. CDR3 sequence reads: CASSHSSRDSSYEQYF. CDR3 DNA sequence: TGTGCCAGCAGCCATTCTTCCCGGGACTCTTCCTACGAGCAGTACTTC.

The V gene is TRBV7-2, the J gene TRBJ2-7, with a possible D match to TRBD2 (6 bases). Germline V lookup: CDR1 SGHTA, CDR2 FQGNSA. The CDR3 loop spans 15 amino acids. Trimming removed 5 bases at V and 5 bases at J, with 19 bases between. CDR3 amino acids: CASSPTRTNSDEQYF. CDR3 nucleotides: TGTGCCAGCAGCCCTACCCGGACTAATTCGGACGAGCAGTACTTC.

This rearrangement joins TRBV6-5 to TRBJ2-1; 13 bases map to TRBD2. CDR1 is MNHEY and CDR2 is SVGAGI in the germline V gene. The junction had 7 bases not matched to a gene; V was cut back by 3 bases and J by 8 bases. This CDR3 has 16 residues. CDR3 sequence: CASSYQGTSGMYEQFF. In nucleotides, the CDR3 is TGTGCCAGCAGTTATCAGGGGACTAGCGGGATGTATGAGCAGTTCTTC.

The chain joins TRBV9 to TRBJ2-1; a possible D gene is TRBD1 (6 bases). Trimming stripped 4 bases from V and 7 bases from J, with 12 bases between. The CDR3 sequence is 13 residues long. Germline V gene data show CDR1 as SGDLS and CDR2 as YYNGEE. CDR3 DNA sequence: TGTGCCAGCAGCATCCGAGGGGGTAATGAGCAGTTCTTC. Its protein is CASSIRGGNEQFF.

The genes are TRBV18 and TRBJ2-5; perhaps TRBD2 as D (6 bases). The V end was cut by 5 bases, the J end by 0 bases, with 13 bases between. Per germline, CDR1 KGHSH and CDR2 LQKENI. The CDR3 contains 15 residues. The CDR3 spells CASSGGGRHQETQYF. The CDR3 DNA sequence: TGTGCCAGCTCAGGTGGGGGGAGGCACCAAGAGACCCAGTACTTC.

The chain couples TRBV20-1 to TRBJ1-2; D unresolved. With 0 bases removed from V and 12 bases from J, the gap between germline ends came to 11 bases. The CDR3 extends over 11 amino acids. Germline V CDR1 and CDR2: DFQATT, SNEGSKA (reference sequence). The chain's CDR3 is CSARDLRGDTF. The CDR3 nucleotides are TGCAGTGCTAGAGATCTTCGCGGGGACACCTTC.

This clone was counted between two and nine times. The chain couples TRBV5-6 to TRBJ2-1, with D maybe TRBD2 (5 bases). Germline CDR1 and CDR2: SGHDT and YYEEEE. The CDR3 consists of 14 residues. V was clipped by 1 base and J by 3 bases, with 8 bases between them. The CDR3 DNA reads as TGTGCCAGCAGCTTGAGGAGGAACTACAATGAGCAGTTCTTC. Translated, it gives CASSLRRNYNEQFF.

CDR3 region: CASSSWDRAANYGYTF. The CDR3 region has the DNA TGTGCCAGCAGCTCCTGGGACAGGGCAGCTAACTATGGCTACACCTTC. V and J are TRBV11-2 and TRBJ1-2, with 9 bases that match TRBD1. V shed 4 bases and J 0 bases; nucleotides not matched to a gene: 6. The germline V gene encodes CDR1 SGHAT and CDR2 FQNNGV. The CDR3 covers 16 residues.

This clone was counted between two and nine times. The chain carries TRBV7-9 and TRBJ2-1, with a possible D match to TRBD2 (6 bases). Trimming took 5 bases from V and 5 from J, leaving 13 bases between them. This CDR3 region has 14 residues. Looked up from germline, CDR1 is SEHNR and CDR2 is FQNEAQ (reference sequence). The CDR3 bases are TGTGCCAGCAGCCCCGCGGGGCGTCACAATGAGCAGTTCTTC. Encoded protein: CASSPAGRHNEQFF.

This rearrangement joins TRBV7-9 to TRBJ2-7; TRBD1 agrees at 7 bases. The germline gives CDR1 SEHNR, CDR2 FQNEAQ (reference sequence). There are 15 residues in the CDR3. J was trimmed by 4 bases and V by 3 bases; bases with no gene match: 9. The CDR3 loop is CASSFLETGLYEQYF. The CDR3 nucleotides read TGTGCCAGCAGCTTCCTGGAGACAGGGCTGTACGAGCAGTACTTC.

This sequence joins TRBV7-8 and TRBJ1-2, with D unresolved. The germline V gene has CDR1 SGHVS and CDR2 FQNEAQ. The CDR3 extends over 13 amino acids. Trimming removed 3 bases at V and 8 bases at J, with 13 bases between. CDR3 sequence: CASSLLILAGYTF. The DNA for the CDR3 is TGTGCCAGCAGCTTGTTGATTCTGGCAGGCTACACCTTC.

The chain combines TRBV6-5 with TRBJ2-7; 8 bases are a match to TRBD1. The CDR3 length is 15 residues. Germline lookup yields CDR1 MNHEY and CDR2 SVGAGI. V lost 0 bases to trimming and J lost 1 base; unmatched junction nucleotides: 2. The CDR3 spells CASSYSQGASYEQYF. In DNA, the CDR3 is TGTGCCAGCAGTTACTCCCAGGGGGCATCCTACGAGCAGTACTTC.